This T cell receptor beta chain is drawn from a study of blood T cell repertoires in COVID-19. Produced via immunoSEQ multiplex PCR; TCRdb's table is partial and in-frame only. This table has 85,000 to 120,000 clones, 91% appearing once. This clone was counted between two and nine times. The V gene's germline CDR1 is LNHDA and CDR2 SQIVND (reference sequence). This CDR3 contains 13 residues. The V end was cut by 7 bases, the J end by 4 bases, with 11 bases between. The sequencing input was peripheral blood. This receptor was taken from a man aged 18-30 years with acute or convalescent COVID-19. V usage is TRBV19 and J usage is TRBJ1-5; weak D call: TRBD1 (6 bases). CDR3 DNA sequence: TGTGCCAGTAATCCTGACAGGAATCAGCCCCAGCATTTT. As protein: CASNPDRNQPQHF.